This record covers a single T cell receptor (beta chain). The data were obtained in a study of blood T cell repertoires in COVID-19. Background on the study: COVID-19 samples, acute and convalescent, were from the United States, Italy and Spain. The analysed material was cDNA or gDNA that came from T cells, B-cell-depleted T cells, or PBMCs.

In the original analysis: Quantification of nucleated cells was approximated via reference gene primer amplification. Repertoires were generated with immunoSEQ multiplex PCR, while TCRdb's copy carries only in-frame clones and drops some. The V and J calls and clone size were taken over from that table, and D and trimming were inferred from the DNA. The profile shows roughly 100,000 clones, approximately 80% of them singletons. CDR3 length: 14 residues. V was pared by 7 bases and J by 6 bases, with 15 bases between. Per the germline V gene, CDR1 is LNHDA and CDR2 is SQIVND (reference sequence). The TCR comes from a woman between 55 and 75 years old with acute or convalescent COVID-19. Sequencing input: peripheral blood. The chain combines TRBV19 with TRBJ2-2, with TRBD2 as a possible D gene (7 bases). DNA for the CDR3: TGTGCCAGTAAAGGGGGGAGGGGCGCCGGGGAGCTGTTTTTT. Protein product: CASKGGRGAGELFF.